Below, 27 T cell receptor beta chains from the same sample are listed, as sequenced in a study of type 1 and type 2 diabetes patients. Amplification started from genomic DNA. A primer set of 30 forward and 13 reverse primers amplified the CDR3. In TCRdb, the multiplex PCR reads were re-called with MiXCR into one record per CDR3 protein. The data contain under 300,000 distinct CDR3 sequences, approximately 45% of them singletons. Sequencing was done on a sample of peripheral blood mononuclear cells (PBMCs). These receptors all stem from a man aged 18 to 30 with type 2 diabetes.

The chain carries TRBV24-1 and TRBJ2-3, with 7 positions matching TRBD1. The J segment lost 1 base and the V segment lost 5 bases, leaving 5 bases of the junction unmatched. The CDR3 totals 15 residues. The germline gives CDR1 KGHDR, CDR2 SFDVKD. Here the CDR3 reads CATSGGGFGTDTQYF. In DNA, the CDR3 is TGTGCCACCAGTGGAGGGGGCTTTGGCACAGATACGCAGTATTTT.

This clonotype turned up a few times. The chain joins TRBV10-2 to TRBJ2-5; 9 nucleotides agree with TRBD1. This CDR3 is 15 amino acids long. After removal of 5 bases from V and 2 bases from J, the junction contained 6 bases not matched to a gene. The germline CDR1 and CDR2 sequences are WSHSY and SAAADI. CDR3 residues: CASSLDRGVQETQYF. Here the CDR3 DNA reads TGCGCCAGCAGTCTGGACAGGGGAGTACAAGAGACCCAGTACTTC.

The chain uses TRBV7-9 and TRBJ2-5; D gene unclear. CDR1 SEHNR and CDR2 FQNEAQ come from the germline V gene (reference sequence). Trimming took off 1 base at V and 1 base at J, with 19 bases between the two ends. The CDR3 is 18 amino acids. The CDR3 DNA reads as TGTGCCAGCAGCTTAGGTGTTGGGTCAACCCCGCTCCAAGAGACCCAGTACTTC. Encoded protein: CASSLGVGSTPLQETQYF.

The sample holds a few counts of this clonotype. The chain carries TRBV19 and TRBJ1-2; D is uncertain. CDR1 is LNHDA and CDR2 is SQIVND in the germline V gene (reference sequence). With 6 bases removed from V and 2 bases from J, the gap between germline ends came to 7 bases. There are 12 residues in the CDR3. The CDR3 bases are TGTGCCAGTAGCCCGGAGAACTATGGCTACACCTTC. It yields the protein CASSPENYGYTF.

The chain joins TRBV6-5 to TRBJ2-1, with TRBD2 matching over 7 bases. V trimming: 5 bases; J trimming: 1 base; junction bases outside the gene matches: 5. The CDR3 is made up of 15 amino acids. CDR1 is MNHEY and CDR2 is SVGAGI in the germline V gene. CDR3 in amino acids: CASSAQGGSYNEQFF. CDR3 DNA sequence: TGTGCCAGCAGTGCGCAGGGAGGGTCCTACAATGAGCAGTTCTTC.

This clonotype has more than one count but fewer than ten. The gene calls are TRBV2 and TRBJ1-5; D remains ambiguous. Germline lookup yields CDR1 SNHLY and CDR2 FYNNEI. The CDR3 spans 15 residues. Trimming took off 7 bases at V and 5 bases at J, with 18 bases between the two ends. The CDR3 loop is CASTSSKTTDQPQHF. The CDR3 DNA sequence: TGTGCCAGCACGTCTTCTAAGACAACCGATCAGCCCCAGCATTTT.

This clonotype was detected ten times or more. V gene TRBV30 combines with J gene TRBJ1-6; D is unclear. Per germline, CDR1 GTSNPN and CDR2 SVGIG (reference sequence). The CDR3 is 11 residues long. V was cut by 3 bases and J by 7 bases, with 4 bases left in between. CDR3 coding DNA: TGTGCCTGGAGCTCAAATTCACCCCTCCACTTT. This gives the protein CAWSSNSPLHF.

The J gene is TRBJ2-7, the V gene TRBV2; the D gene is possibly TRBD2 (6 bases). Deletions cut 6 bases from V and 1 base from J, with 16 bases between. This CDR3 has 15 residues. In germline, CDR1 is SNHLY, CDR2 FYNNEI. The CDR3 DNA follows: TGTGCCAGCAGCGTAGGCGGGGACCATTCCTACGAGCAGTACTTC. Its translation: CASSVGGDHSYEQYF.

As regards this clonotype: A much larger clone differs by one base, so this may be a read error. The V gene is TRBV2, the J gene TRBJ2-7, with D hard to call. This CDR3 comprises 13 residues. In germline, CDR1 is SNHLY, CDR2 FYNNEI. The CDR3 bases are TGTGCCGGCAGTAACCTGTATCCCTACGAGCAGTACTTC. Encoded protein: CAGSNLYPYEQYF. The full variable domain, completed using reference TRBV2 and TRBJ2-7, is EPEVTQTPSHQVTQMGQEVILRCVPISNHLYFYWYRQILGQKVEFLVSFYNNEISEKSEIFDDQFSVERPDGSNFTLKIRSTKLEDSAMYFCAGSNLYPYEQYFGPGTRLTVT.

The chain joins TRBV7-9 to TRBJ1-2; no reliable D call. V lost 1 base and J lost 6, with 9 bases in between. This CDR3 is 13 amino acids long. Germline CDR1 is SEHNR and CDR2 is FQNEAQ (reference sequence). The CDR3 loop reads CASSLDRTDGYTF. The CDR3 nucleotides read TGTGCCAGCAGCTTAGACAGAACAGATGGCTACACCTTC.

The rearrangement joins TRBV28 to TRBJ1-2, with D perhaps TRBD1 (6 bases). The CDR3 is made up of 14 amino acids. From germline, CDR1 is MDHEN and CDR2 SYDVKM. V lost 2 bases and J lost 3, with 10 bases in between. CDR3 region: CASSLMGADYGYTF. CDR3 DNA: TGTGCCAGCAGTTTAATGGGGGCGGACTATGGCTACACCTTC.

The rearrangement joins TRBV24-1 to TRBJ1-1, with 8 bases matching TRBD1. The CDR3 contains 15 residues. Germline assignment: CDR1 KGHDR and CDR2 SFDVKD. The V gene end was trimmed by 2 bases and the J gene end by 2 bases; junction bases not matched to a gene: 3. This chain's CDR3 is CATSDSQGANTEAFF. The CDR3 DNA reads as TGTGCCACCAGTGATTCCCAGGGGGCAAACACTGAAGCTTTCTTT.

Remarks on this clonotype: Possible read error: a much larger clone is one base away. The chain recombines TRBV10-2 with TRBJ1-2; TRBD1 is a possible D gene (6 bases). Looked up from germline, CDR1 is WSHSY and CDR2 is SAAADI. The CDR3 loop spans 14 amino acids. The DNA of the CDR3 is TGCGCCAGCGGTGAGTCGAGGGGGGACTATGGCTACACCTTC. It is translated as CASGESRGDYGYTF.

This clonotype was seen only a few times. The chain couples TRBV7-3 to TRBJ2-2, with TRBD2 matching over 8 bases. Germline V gene data show CDR1 as SGHTA and CDR2 as FQGTGA. After removal of 5 bases from V and 11 bases from J, the junction contained 16 bases not matched to a gene. CDR3 length: 16 amino acids. CDR3 in amino acids: CASSPGGGSPPSELFF. The CDR3 DNA reads as TGTGCCAGCAGCCCCGGGGGGGGTTCTCCGCCGAGCGAGCTGTTTTTT.

This clonotype was found once. The chain is built from TRBV2 and TRBJ1-6; D is perhaps TRBD1 (6 bases). CDR1 and CDR2 from the germline V gene are SNHLY and FYNNEI. V dropped 7 bases and J dropped 13 bases, with 14 bases sitting between them. The CDR3 spans 12 residues. The CDR3 here is CASTLGASPLHF. In DNA, the CDR3 is TGTGCCAGCACCCTGGGGGCTTCGCCCCTCCACTTT.

The chain links TRBV20-1 to TRBJ2-7; 13 positions match TRBD2. This CDR3 contains 13 residues. J gave up 4 bases and V 6 bases, and 3 bases lay outside the gene matches. Germline CDR1 reads DFQATT; CDR2 reads SNEGSKA (reference sequence). The CDR3 loop is CSATSGRGYEQYF. CDR3 coding DNA: TGCAGTGCCACTAGCGGGAGGGGATACGAGCAGTACTTC.

The chain recombines TRBV30 with TRBJ1-1; 10 nucleotides align to TRBD1. The CDR3 length is 15 residues. Germline lookup yields CDR1 GTSNPN and CDR2 SVGIG (reference sequence). V shed 0 bases, J shed 3 bases, and the junction held 4 bases outside the gene matches. CDR3 protein: CAWSVQGQGYTEAFF. The CDR3 bases are TGTGCCTGGAGTGTACAGGGACAGGGGTACACTGAAGCTTTCTTT.

The chain employs TRBV25-1 and TRBJ1-1, with D tentatively TRBD1 (5 bases). V lost 6 bases and J lost 4, with 15 bases in between. Germline-derived CDR1 and CDR2 are MGHDK and SYGVNS. This CDR3 has 14 residues. The CDR3 protein is CASSPLGQITEAFF. The CDR3 DNA reads TGTGCCAGCAGCCCCCTGGGGCAGATCACTGAAGCTTTCTTT.

V and J are TRBV19 and TRBJ2-7; 7 nucleotides match TRBD1. Germline lookup yields CDR1 LNHDA and CDR2 SQIVND (reference sequence). V shed 6 bases, J shed 0 bases, and the junction held 5 bases outside the gene matches. The CDR3 is 14 amino acids. CDR3 region: CASSVQGTSYEQYF. The CDR3 bases are TGTGCCAGTAGCGTACAGGGGACCTCCTACGAGCAGTACTTC.

This clonotype was counted a few times. This sequence joins TRBV4-1 and TRBJ2-5; TRBD2 matches at 10 bases. Germline assignment: CDR1 MGHRA and CDR2 YSYEKL. The CDR3 has 14 amino acids. Unmatched junction bases numbered 10, after V lost 8 bases and J lost 7 bases. CDR3 DNA: TGCGCCAGCTCTAGCGGGAGTTTCGGTGGGACCCAGTACTTC. Its protein product is CASSSGSFGGTQYF.

Only a few counts were recorded for this clonotype. V and J are TRBV12-3 or TRBV12-4 and TRBJ2-7; a weak D match, TRBD2 (6 bases). V lost 1 base and J 4 bases, leaving 8 bases between the germline ends. This CDR3 is built from 13 residues. The CDR3 here is CASSLDREYEQYF. The CDR3 bases are TGTGCCAGCAGTTTAGATCGGGAGTACGAGCAGTACTTC.

The chain has TRBV7-6 and TRBJ1-4, with TRBD1 as a possible D gene (5 bases). Germline CDR1 and CDR2: SGHVS and FNYEAQ. V lost 4 bases, J lost 2 bases, and 11 bases lay in between. The CDR3 loop spans 15 amino acids. CDR3 sequence: CASSSQGSTNEKLFF. The DNA for the CDR3 is TGTGCCAGCAGCTCTCAGGGATCCACTAATGAAAAACTGTTTTTT. Full variable domain (rest looked up from reference TRBV7-6 and TRBJ1-4): GAGVSQSPRYKVTKRGQDVALRCDPISGHVSLYWYRQALGQGPEFLTYFNYEAQQDKSGLPNDRFSAERPEGSISTLTIQRTEQRDSAMYRCASSSQGSTNEKLFFGSGTQLSVL.

The rearrangement joins TRBV10-1 to TRBJ1-4, with 10 nucleotides matching TRBD1. CDR1 and CDR2 (germline): WNHNN, SYGVQD (reference sequence). The CDR3 is 16 residues long. The V segment lost 6 bases and the J segment 3 bases; nucleotides outside the gene matches: 7. Here the CDR3 DNA reads TGCGCCAGCAGGGGACCGACAGGGGGCCCTAATGAAAAACTGTTTTTT. This translates into CASRGPTGGPNEKLFF.

V and J are TRBV5-1 and TRBJ1-1; 8 nucleotides agree with TRBD1. The V gene end was trimmed by 4 bases and the J gene end by 1 base; junction bases not matched to a gene: 6. The CDR3 consists of 15 residues. Germline CDR1 and CDR2: SGHRS and YFSETQ. Here the CDR3 reads CASSGGQGGNTEAFF. In nucleotides, the CDR3 is TGCGCCAGCAGCGGCGGACAGGGAGGGAACACTGAAGCTTTCTTT.

This clonotype has more than one count but fewer than ten. The V call is TRBV20-1, the J call TRBJ1-6; no reliable D call. CDR1 and CDR2 from the germline V gene are DFQATT and SNEGSKA (reference sequence). V was shortened by 6 bases and J by 9 bases, with 18 bases between the two germline ends. The CDR3 contains 14 residues. The CDR3 loop reads CSAFTTETASPLHF. Written as DNA, the CDR3 is TGCAGTGCGTTTACTACGGAGACGGCTTCACCCCTCCACTTT.

The chain links TRBV20-1 to TRBJ2-1; maybe TRBD2 (6 bases). Looked up from germline, CDR1 is DFQATT and CDR2 is SNEGSKA (reference sequence). V was shortened by 1 base and J by 2 bases, with 12 bases between the two germline ends. The CDR3 covers 15 residues. CDR3: CSARGTRGTYNEQFF. The CDR3 coding sequence is TGCAGTGCTAGAGGGACCCGGGGGACCTACAATGAGCAGTTCTTC.

V usage is TRBV7-2 and J usage is TRBJ1-1, with 8 bases identical to TRBD1. V gave up 6 bases and J gave up 3 bases; unmatched junction bases: 12. The CDR3 is 16 residues long. Germline CDR1 reads SGHTA; CDR2 reads FQGNSA. The CDR3 protein is CASRRTGTEEDTEAFF. In nucleotides, the CDR3 is TGTGCCAGCAGACGGACAGGGACCGAGGAGGACACTGAAGCTTTCTTT.